Listed below are T cell receptor beta chains from one sample, sequenced in a study of cytomegalovirus exposure and HLA in healthy donors. The protocol was immunoSEQ multiplex PCR, while the TCRdb copy is restricted to in-frame clones and leaves out a portion. This table lists 150,000 to 250,000 clones. What was sequenced was PBMCs. These receptors were collected from a boy between 5 and 17 years old in good health and CMV-seronegative. Both conserved end residues are part of each CDR3. The D gene is left open where the match is weak.

D gene,V gene,J gene,CDR3 protein,CDR3 DNA
.,TRBV7-9,TRBJ2-5,CASSRPRGQERETQYF,TGTGCCAGCAGCCGACCACGGGGACAAGAGCGGGAGACCCAGTACTTC
.,TRBV6-6,TRBJ1-5,CASSYRGQYQPQHF,TGTGCCAGCAGTTACAGGGGTCAATATCAGCCCCAGCATTTT
TRBD2,TRBV7-3,TRBJ2-5,CASSPSGGAGETQYF,TGTGCCAGCAGCCCTAGCGGGGGGGCGGGAGAGACCCAGTACTTC
TRBD1,TRBV7-9,TRBJ2-2,CASSGPRTGDTGELFF,TGTGCCAGCAGCGGACCGAGGACAGGGGACACCGGGGAGCTGTTTTTT
.,TRBV30,TRBJ1-1,CAWAVISGTEAFF,TGTGCCTGGGCTGTCATTTCGGGCACTGAAGCTTTCTTT
TRBD1,TRBV6-5,TRBJ1-1,CASSPVPGQMGEAFF,TGTGCCAGCAGCCCAGTACCGGGACAGATGGGTGAAGCTTTCTTT
TRBD2,TRBV7-9,TRBJ2-5,CASSLPLRLAGEQETQYF,TGTGCCAGCAGCCTGCCCCTTAGACTAGCGGGGGAACAAGAGACCCAGTACTTC
.,TRBV7-2,TRBJ1-1,CASSLGRVLMNTEAFF,TGTGCCAGCAGCTTAGGGAGAGTCCTCATGAACACTGAAGCTTTCTTT
.,TRBV6-5,TRBJ1-2,CASSLTANYGYTF,TGTGCCAGCAGCTTAACAGCTAACTATGGCTACACCTTC
.,TRBV7-2,TRBJ1-2,CASSLGPANYGYTF,TGTGCCAGCAGCCTGGGCCCGGCGAACTATGGCTACACCTTC
TRBD2,TRBV7-9,TRBJ2-5,CASSFSGGTQETQYF,TGTGCCAGCAGCTTTAGCGGGGGGACCCAAGAGACCCAGTACTTC